Below, 28 T cell receptor beta chains from the same sample are listed, as sequenced in a study of cytomegalovirus exposure and HLA in healthy donors. 60 Vbeta and 13 Jbeta primers were used in PCR. TCRdb keeps only in-frame clones here, not all; method: immunoSEQ multiplex PCR. This sample has some 200,000 clones, with around 79% found just once. Sequenced material: PBMCs. These receptors were collected from a girl aged 2 to 9 in good health and CMV-seronegative.

CDR3 sequence reads: CASSLAQGASYEQYF. The CDR3 DNA sequence: TGTGCCAGCAGCTTAGCACAGGGCGCGTCTTACGAGCAGTACTTC. The genes are TRBV11-2 and TRBJ2-7; tentative D call: TRBD1 (6 bases). Trimming removed 1 base from V and 4 bases from J, with 14 bases in between. Germline CDR1 and CDR2: SGHAT and FQNNGV. This CDR3 comprises 15 residues.

The rearrangement links TRBV7-6 to TRBJ1-5; 7 bases match TRBD1. The CDR3 sequence is 13 residues long. In germline, CDR1 is SGHVS, CDR2 FNYEAQ. Germline trimming cut 5 bases from V and 11 bases from J; bases unmatched to any gene: 9. The CDR3 DNA reads TGTGCCAGCAGCCTAGGGCCCGACAGGGCCCAGCATTTT. Translating gives CASSLGPDRAQHF.

A few counts support this clone. This chain links TRBV5-1 with TRBJ1-2; D is unresolved. The CDR3 sequence is 16 residues long. Trimming removed 4 bases from V and 9 bases from J, with 25 bases in between. The germline V gene encodes CDR1 SGHRS and CDR2 YFSETQ. The DNA for the CDR3 is TGCGCCAGCAGCGCGCGTTCGGGGAGAGGTACCCGGAGCTACACCTTC. The encoded protein is CASSARSGRGTRSYTF.

This chain connects TRBV2 to TRBJ2-3; tentatively, D is TRBD1 (6 bases). V was trimmed by 6 bases and J by 5 bases, leaving 18 bases between them. The CDR3 has 15 residues. Per the germline V gene, CDR1 is SNHLY and CDR2 is FYNNEI. The CDR3 DNA reads as TGTGCCAGCAGATATGCGACAGGCCGAGGAGATACGCAGTATTTT. Encoded protein: CASRYATGRGDTQYF.

V is TRBV27 and J is TRBJ1-1; 7 positions agree with TRBD1. The CDR3 extends over 19 amino acids. Trimming took 0 bases from V and 1 from J; bases not matched to a gene: 14. Germline CDR1 is MNHEY and CDR2 is SMNVEV (reference sequence). The CDR3 region has the DNA TGTGCCAGCAGTTTATCCCCGTCCGTCAGGGGGACAGAGAACACTGAAGCTTTCTTT. Translation: CASSLSPSVRGTENTEAFF.

This chain connects TRBV13 to TRBJ2-5, with D perhaps TRBD1 (8 bases). Germline values: CDR1 PRHDT, CDR2 FYEKMQ (reference sequence). V was cut by 5 bases and J by 2 bases, with 21 bases left in between. The CDR3 consists of 17 residues. The CDR3 spells CASSPSRQGRGQETQYF. The CDR3 DNA follows: TGTGCCAGCAGCCCGTCCCGACAGGGGAGGGGGCAAGAGACCCAGTACTTC. The variable domain in full, with the rest retrieved from reference TRBV13 and TRBJ2-5, is AAGVIQSPRHLIKEKRETATLKCYPIPRHDTVYWYQQGPGQDPQFLISFYEKMQSDKGSIPDRFSAQQFSDYHSELNMSSLELGDSALYFCASSPSRQGRGQETQYFGPGTRLLVL.

CDR3 region: CASSPGQRYQPQHF. CDR3 bases: TGTGCCAGCAGCCCGGGACAGCGTTATCAGCCCCAGCATTTT. The V and J genes are TRBV2 and TRBJ1-5, with 7 bases lining up with TRBD1. V lost 6 bases, J lost 5 bases, and 7 bases stayed unmatched. This CDR3 is 14 amino acids long. Germline lookup yields CDR1 SNHLY and CDR2 FYNNEI.

This chain links TRBV4-1 with TRBJ1-1; D is perhaps TRBD1 (5 bases). CDR3 length: 15 amino acids. The V gene's germline CDR1 is MGHRA and CDR2 YSYEKL. V was clipped by 2 bases and J by 0 bases, with 10 bases between them. The CDR3 reads CASSQTDRVNTEAFF. The CDR3 bases are TGCGCCAGCAGCCAAACTGACAGAGTGAACACTGAAGCTTTCTTT.

The chain couples TRBV28 to TRBJ2-1; 9 bases fit TRBD2. Unmatched junction bases numbered 14, after V lost 8 bases and J lost 15 bases. Germline V gene sequence: CDR1 MDHEN, CDR2 SYDVKM. The CDR3 totals 13 residues. CDR3 protein: CASATPGLALLFF. Written as DNA, the CDR3 is TGTGCCAGCGCTACCCCGGGACTAGCACTGCTGTTCTTC.

The J gene is TRBJ2-7, the V gene TRBV10-3; TRBD1 aligns across 9 bases. Germline V gene lookup returns CDR1 ENHRY and CDR2 SYGVKD. The V segment lost 4 bases and the J segment 6 bases; nucleotides outside the gene matches: 10. CDR3 length equals 15 residues. CDR3 sequence: CAISVAGQGKGEQYF. The CDR3, as DNA: TGTGCCATCAGTGTCGCCGGACAGGGGAAAGGCGAGCAGTACTTC.

The rearrangement joins TRBV25-1 to TRBJ2-1; a weak D match, TRBD2 (7 bases). Germline CDR1 reads MGHDK; CDR2 reads SYGVNS. The CDR3 has 13 residues. V lost 1 base, J lost 9 bases, and 10 bases lay in between. The CDR3 protein is CASSESGGLEQFF. The CDR3 nucleotides are TGTGCCAGCAGTGAATCGGGGGGCCTTGAGCAGTTCTTC.

In this sample, this clone turned up a few times. This chain links TRBV9 with TRBJ2-3; 9 nucleotides line up with TRBD2. V was clipped by 4 bases and J by 6 bases; unmatched bases: 12. Germline-derived CDR1 and CDR2 are SGDLS and YYNGEE. This CDR3 has 16 amino acids. CDR3 nucleotide sequence: TGTGCCAGCAGCCCCCGTAGCGGGAGTCTTTATGATACGCAGTATTTT. It yields the protein CASSPRSGSLYDTQYF.

Only one count was recorded for this clone. This sequence joins TRBV7-8 and TRBJ2-5, with TRBD1 matching 8 bases. With 1 base clipped from V and 1 base from J, the junction kept 2 bases outside the gene matches. Germline assignment: CDR1 SGHVS and CDR2 FQNEAQ. This CDR3 comprises 15 residues. CDR3 sequence reads: CASSLDRGVQETQYF. In nucleotides, the CDR3 is TGTGCCAGCAGCTTAGACAGGGGGGTCCAAGAGACCCAGTACTTC.

J is TRBJ1-3 and V is TRBV10-3; 10 positions match TRBD1. CDR3 length: 17 residues. CDR1 is ENHRY, CDR2 SYGVKD, per germline. V lost 1 base to trimming and J lost 2 bases; unmatched junction nucleotides: 5. This CDR3 is CAISEWRDRGPGNTIYF. Written as DNA, the CDR3 is TGTGCCATCAGTGAGTGGAGGGACAGGGGCCCTGGAAACACCATATATTTT.

The chain couples TRBV5-3 to TRBJ2-5; TRBD2 agrees at 8 bases. TRBV5-3 is marked as an open reading frame, function uncertain. The CDR3 totals 15 residues. J gave up 5 bases and V 1 base, and 7 bases lay outside the gene matches. The chain's CDR3 is CARSLLRGGTETQYF. As DNA, the CDR3 is TGTGCCAGAAGCTTGCTCCGGGGGGGCACGGAGACCCAGTACTTC.

The genes are TRBV19 and TRBJ2-3; TRBD1 matches 8 bases. This CDR3 has 17 residues. J lost 1 base, V lost 6 bases, and 12 bases had no gene match. CDR1 and CDR2 from the germline V gene are LNHDA and SQIVND (reference sequence). CDR3 sequence: CASSRNLDRGRTDTQYF. The CDR3 nucleotides are TGTGCCAGTAGCCGAAACCTTGACAGGGGACGCACAGATACGCAGTATTTT.

This clone has only one observation. The chain employs TRBV19 and TRBJ2-3; tentative D call: TRBD2 (5 bases). Germline CDR1 reads LNHDA; CDR2 reads SQIVND (reference sequence). The CDR3 is made up of 14 amino acids. Trimming pared 3 bases from V and 3 bases from J, leaving 10 bases between. CDR3 region: CASSIARETDTQYF. CDR3 sequence (DNA): TGTGCCAGTAGTATTGCGAGGGAGACAGATACGCAGTATTTT.

The CDR3 DNA follows: TGTGCCAGCAGTTTTAGAGACAGGGCCTACGAGCAGTACTTC. It is translated as CASSFRDRAYEQYF. The chain employs TRBV27 and TRBJ2-7, with 7 nucleotides matching TRBD1. Per the germline V gene, CDR1 is MNHEY and CDR2 is SMNVEV (reference sequence). The ends lost 3 bases at V and 2 bases at J; junction bases unmatched: 4. The length of the CDR3 is 14 residues.

The chain couples TRBV10-2 to TRBJ2-5, with D unresolved. CDR3 length: 14 residues. CDR1 WSHSY and CDR2 SAAADI come from the germline V gene. V was trimmed by 3 bases and J by 2 bases, leaving 10 bases between them. The CDR3 coding sequence is TGCGCCAGCAGTGAATACCAGGCGCAAGAGACCCAGTACTTC. Translated: CASSEYQAQETQYF.

V usage is TRBV27 and J usage is TRBJ1-6; 7 bases match TRBD1. The CDR3 has 15 amino acids. Germline V lookup: CDR1 MNHEY, CDR2 SMNVEV (reference sequence). V was pared by 2 bases and J by 9 bases, with 7 bases of the junction left unmatched. DNA of the CDR3: TGTGCCAGCAGTTTAAAGGGACAGTCAAGTTCACCCCTCCACTTT. Amino acids: CASSLKGQSSSPLHF.

The chain has TRBV5-4 and TRBJ2-3; D is possibly TRBD2 (6 bases). Per germline, CDR1 SGHNT and CDR2 YYREEE (reference sequence). Trimming removed 1 base at V and 4 bases at J, with 7 bases between. CDR3 length: 13 amino acids. CDR3 in DNA: TGTGCCAGCAGCTTGTGGGGGGCAGATACGCAGTATTTT. It translates to CASSLWGADTQYF.

V gene TRBV29-1 combines with J gene TRBJ2-1; 10 bases fit TRBD1. Germline V gene data show CDR1 as SQVTM and CDR2 as ANQGSEA. The CDR3 runs to 16 residues. The junction had 10 bases not matched to a gene; V was cut back by 4 bases and J by 4 bases. DNA of the CDR3: TGCAGCGTTGTAAGGGTGACAGGGGGCTGGTACAATGAGCAGTTCTTC. It specifies CSVVRVTGGWYNEQFF.

The chain combines TRBV5-8 with TRBJ2-3; no clear D gene. The CDR3 totals 15 residues. Trimming stripped 1 base from V and 0 bases from J, with 9 bases between. Per germline, CDR1 SGHTS and CDR2 YDEGEE. CDR3 residues: CASSLLRLSTDTQYF. The CDR3 bases are TGTGCCAGCAGCTTGTTGAGGTTAAGCACAGATACGCAGTATTTT.

The genes are TRBV6-5 and TRBJ2-5, with TRBD1 identical over 10 bases. V shed 1 base and J 8 bases; nucleotides not matched to a gene: 4. This CDR3 comprises 14 residues. Per the germline V gene, CDR1 is MNHEY and CDR2 is SVGAGI. CDR3 protein: CASSYLGTGATQYF. The CDR3 DNA reads as TGTGCCAGCAGTTACTTAGGGACAGGGGCAACCCAGTACTTC.

This clone showed up just once. The chain employs TRBV6-5 and TRBJ2-7, with 8 bases identical to TRBD1. J gave up 1 base and V 7 bases, and 3 bases lay outside the gene matches. There are 13 residues in the CDR3. Germline CDR1 MNHEY, CDR2 SVGAGI. The CDR3 region has the DNA TGTGCCAGCAAAACAGGGGGTTCCTACGAGCAGTACTTC. This translates into CASKTGGSYEQYF.

The V and J genes are TRBV19 and TRBJ1-2, with D tentatively TRBD1 (5 bases). The V and J ends lost 4 bases and 6 bases respectively, with 12 bases between them. The CDR3 is made up of 13 amino acids. Germline V lookup: CDR1 LNHDA, CDR2 SQIVND (reference sequence). CDR3 in amino acids: CASSTRQDNGYTF. The CDR3 nucleotides read TGTGCCAGTAGTACTCGCCAGGACAATGGCTACACCTTC. The entire variable domain, with the rest obtained from reference TRBV19 and TRBJ1-2, is as follows: DGGITQSPKYLFRKEGQNVTLSCEQNLNHDAMYWYRQDPGQGLRLIYYSQIVNDFQKGDIAEGYSVSREKKESFPLTVTSAQKNPTAFYLCASSTRQDNGYTFGSGTRLTVV.

The genes are TRBV6-5 and TRBJ2-7, with D possibly TRBD2 on 6 matching bases. The germline V gene has CDR1 MNHEY and CDR2 SVGAGI. The CDR3 sequence is 14 residues long. V was clipped by 6 bases and J by 0 bases, with 12 bases between them. CDR3 loop: CASRRDFRSYEQYF. CDR3 coding DNA: TGTGCCAGCAGACGGGACTTCCGCTCCTACGAGCAGTACTTC.

The V call is TRBV10-3, the J call TRBJ1-3, with TRBD1 identical over 7 bases. In germline, CDR1 is ENHRY, CDR2 SYGVKD. V lost 3 bases and J lost 0; bases outside the gene matches: 8. The CDR3 covers 17 residues. CDR3: CAISDPDRPTSGNTIYF. CDR3 nucleotides: TGTGCCATCAGTGACCCGGACAGGCCAACCTCTGGAAACACCATATATTTT.